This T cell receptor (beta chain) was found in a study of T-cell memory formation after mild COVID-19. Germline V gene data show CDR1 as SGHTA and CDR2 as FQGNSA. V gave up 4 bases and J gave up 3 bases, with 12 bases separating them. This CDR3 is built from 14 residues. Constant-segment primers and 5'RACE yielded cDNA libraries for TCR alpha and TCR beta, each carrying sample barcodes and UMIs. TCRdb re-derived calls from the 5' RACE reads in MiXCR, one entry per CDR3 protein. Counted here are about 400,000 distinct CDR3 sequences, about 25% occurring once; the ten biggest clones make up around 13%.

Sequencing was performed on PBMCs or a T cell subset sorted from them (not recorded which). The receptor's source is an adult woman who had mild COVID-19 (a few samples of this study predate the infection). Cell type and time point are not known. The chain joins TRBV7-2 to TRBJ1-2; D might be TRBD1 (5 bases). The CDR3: CASSSFREDYGYTF. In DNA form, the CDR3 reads TGTGCCAGCAGCTCCTTCAGGGAGGACTATGGCTACACCTTC.